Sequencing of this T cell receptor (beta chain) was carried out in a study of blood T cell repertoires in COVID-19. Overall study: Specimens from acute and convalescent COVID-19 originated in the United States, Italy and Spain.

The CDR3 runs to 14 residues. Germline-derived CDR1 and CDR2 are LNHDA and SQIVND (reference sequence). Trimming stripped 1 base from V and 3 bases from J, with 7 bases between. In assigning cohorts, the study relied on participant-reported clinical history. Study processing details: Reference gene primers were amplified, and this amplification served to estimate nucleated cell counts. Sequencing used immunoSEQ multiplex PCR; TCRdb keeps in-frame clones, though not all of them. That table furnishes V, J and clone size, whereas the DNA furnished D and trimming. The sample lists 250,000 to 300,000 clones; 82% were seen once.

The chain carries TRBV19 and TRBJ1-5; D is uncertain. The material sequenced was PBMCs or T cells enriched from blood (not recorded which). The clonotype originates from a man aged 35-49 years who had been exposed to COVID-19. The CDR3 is CASSIGGNNQPQHF. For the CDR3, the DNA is TGTGCCAGTAGTATAGGCGGCAACAATCAGCCCCAGCATTTT.